A selection of T cell receptor beta chains follows, all from one sample in a study of blood T cell repertoires in COVID-19. Assay used: immunoSEQ multiplex PCR; TCRdb lists only in-frame clones, some missing. The sample holds 300,000 to 400,000 clones; 88% are singletons and the top ten take about 7.3%. The sequenced material came from peripheral blood. The receptors here all came from a woman between 65 and 79 years old with COVID-19, enrolled during active disease. The conserved cysteine and the conserved F or W are not part of the CDR3 here. Each record gives: D gene, J gene, V gene, CDR3 protein. The D gene is left open where the match is weak.

d_call: TRBD2
j_call: TRBJ2-7
v_call: TRBV7-9
cdr3_aa: ASSPRSSGTYEQY

d_call: NA
j_call: TRBJ1-2
v_call: TRBV24-1
cdr3_aa: ATSDLYGYT

d_call: TRBD1
j_call: TRBJ1-2
v_call: TRBV19
cdr3_aa: ASSIDGLGQGEGYT

d_call: TRBD1
j_call: TRBJ2-5
v_call: TRBV3-1/TRBV3-2
cdr3_aa: ASRRQGFQETQY

d_call: TRBD2
j_call: TRBJ2-3
v_call: TRBV7-7
cdr3_aa: ASSEGLAGADTQY

d_call: NA
j_call: TRBJ1-5
v_call: TRBV9
cdr3_aa: ASSALTGPDQPQH

d_call: NA
j_call: TRBJ1-6
v_call: TRBV5-5
cdr3_aa: ASSWDTNNSPLH

d_call: NA
j_call: TRBJ1-2
v_call: TRBV28
cdr3_aa: ASKRRGGYT

d_call: NA
j_call: TRBJ1-6
v_call: TRBV2
cdr3_aa: ATPLLEGQSNSPLH

d_call: NA
j_call: TRBJ1-1
v_call: TRBV18
cdr3_aa: ASSPSRGVIGGDTEAF

d_call: TRBD1
j_call: TRBJ2-7
v_call: TRBV11-2
cdr3_aa: ASSRIPGQGYEQY

d_call: TRBD1
j_call: TRBJ1-4
v_call: TRBV5-1
cdr3_aa: ASSLGGGVRGGDEKLF

d_call: TRBD1
j_call: TRBJ1-1
v_call: TRBV18
cdr3_aa: ASSPGPGGNTEAF

d_call: TRBD2
j_call: TRBJ2-7
v_call: TRBV7-6
cdr3_aa: ASSPSGGTSYEQY

d_call: TRBD2
j_call: TRBJ2-1
v_call: TRBV10-2
cdr3_aa: ASSPTGGVYEQF

d_call: NA
j_call: TRBJ2-5
v_call: TRBV7-8
cdr3_aa: ASSLAQRHLIETQY

d_call: NA
j_call: TRBJ2-7
v_call: TRBV13
cdr3_aa: ASSSPVYEQY

d_call: TRBD2
j_call: TRBJ2-7
v_call: TRBV7-3
cdr3_aa: ASSLRGGRSYEQY

d_call: TRBD1
j_call: TRBJ1-2
v_call: TRBV27
cdr3_aa: ASSLVGTDGYT

d_call: TRBD2
j_call: TRBJ2-3
v_call: TRBV6-2/TRBV6-3
cdr3_aa: ASSPGAGRADTQY

d_call: NA
j_call: TRBJ1-2
v_call: TRBV18
cdr3_aa: ASSPTDTNYGYT

d_call: TRBD1
j_call: TRBJ1-2
v_call: TRBV24-1
cdr3_aa: ATSDPSGTGINYGYT

d_call: NA
j_call: TRBJ2-7
v_call: TRBV14
cdr3_aa: ASSQGLAGAYEQY

d_call: NA
j_call: TRBJ1-5
v_call: TRBV28
cdr3_aa: ASSLTARADQPQH

d_call: TRBD1
j_call: TRBJ1-1
v_call: TRBV11-3
cdr3_aa: ASSLEGTGGFSYEITEAF

d_call: NA
j_call: TRBJ2-4
v_call: TRBV4-1
cdr3_aa: ASSPQELAKNIQY

d_call: TRBD2
j_call: TRBJ2-5
v_call: TRBV5-1
cdr3_aa: ASSPGPSGGHQETQY

d_call: TRBD1
j_call: TRBJ1-5
v_call: TRBV27
cdr3_aa: ASRHRGLSNQPQH

d_call: TRBD1
j_call: TRBJ2-2
v_call: TRBV7-8
cdr3_aa: ASTRTGGASNTGELF